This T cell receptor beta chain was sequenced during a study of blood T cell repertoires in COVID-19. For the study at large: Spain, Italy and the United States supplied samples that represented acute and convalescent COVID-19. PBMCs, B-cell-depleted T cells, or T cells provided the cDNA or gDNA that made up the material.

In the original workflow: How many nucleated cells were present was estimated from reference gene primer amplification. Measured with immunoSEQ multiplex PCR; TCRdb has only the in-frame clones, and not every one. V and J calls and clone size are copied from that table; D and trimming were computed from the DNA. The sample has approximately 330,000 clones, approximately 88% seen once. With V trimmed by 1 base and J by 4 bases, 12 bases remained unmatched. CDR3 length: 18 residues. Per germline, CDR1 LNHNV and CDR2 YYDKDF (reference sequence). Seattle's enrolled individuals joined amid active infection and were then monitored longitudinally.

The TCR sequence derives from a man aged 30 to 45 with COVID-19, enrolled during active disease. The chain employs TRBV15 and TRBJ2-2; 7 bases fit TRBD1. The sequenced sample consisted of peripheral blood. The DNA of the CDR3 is TGTGCCACCAGCAGAGGGGGCCGACAGGGTTTGATCACCGGGGAGCTGTTTTTT. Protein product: CATSRGGRQGLITGELFF.